Listed below are T cell receptor beta chains from one sample, sequenced in a study of cytomegalovirus exposure and HLA in healthy donors. The protocol was immunoSEQ multiplex PCR, while the TCRdb copy is restricted to in-frame clones and leaves out a portion. The sample has more than 95,000 clones, 64% seen once. The sequenced sample consisted of PBMCs. These receptors all come from a man aged 55-75 years in good health and CMV-seronegative. CDR3s include the opening cysteine and the closing phenylalanine or tryptophan. Each record gives: CDR3 DNA, CDR3 protein, V gene, J gene, D gene, clone size. A D gene is named only where the DNA matches it firmly. A clone size is listed for some rows: how often the clone was seen (once, few, many), or a class if it is expanded.

CDR3nt: TGTGCCAGTAGTATTACAGGAGGAAACACCATATATTTT
CDR3aa: CASSITGGNTIYF
v_gene: TRBV19
j_gene: TRBJ1-3
d_gene: .
abundance: .

CDR3nt: TGCGCCAGCAGCTCCGCTTGGACAGGGCCTAATTCACCCCTCCACTTT
CDR3aa: CASSSAWTGPNSPLHF
v_gene: TRBV5-1
j_gene: TRBJ1-6
d_gene: TRBD1
abundance: few

CDR3nt: TGTGCCAGCAGCCGCGGGTTAGTGGGAACTAATGAAAAACTGTTTTTT
CDR3aa: CASSRGLVGTNEKLFF
v_gene: TRBV7-6
j_gene: TRBJ1-4
d_gene: .
abundance: .

CDR3nt: TGTGCCAGCAGTCCCGAAGGGACAGGAGGTGAAAAACTGTTTTTT
CDR3aa: CASSPEGTGGEKLFF
v_gene: TRBV6-5
j_gene: TRBJ1-4
d_gene: TRBD1
abundance: .

CDR3nt: TGCGCCAGCAGCTTGGCCGGAGGTAGGAGCTACGAGCAGTACTTC
CDR3aa: CASSLAGGRSYEQYF
v_gene: TRBV5-1
j_gene: TRBJ2-7
d_gene: .
abundance: .

CDR3nt: TGCGCCAGCAGTTTCGGACTAGCGGGATTCCAAGAGACCCAGTACTTC
CDR3aa: CASSFGLAGFQETQYF
v_gene: TRBV5-1
j_gene: TRBJ2-5
d_gene: TRBD2
abundance: .

CDR3nt: TGTGCCACTGGGACAAGCTCCTACGAGCAGTACTTC
CDR3aa: CATGTSSYEQYF
v_gene: TRBV28
j_gene: TRBJ2-7
d_gene: .
abundance: .

CDR3nt: TGTGCCAGCAGCGTAACGGGACAGAGGTACAATGAGCAGTTCTTC
CDR3aa: CASSVTGQRYNEQFF
v_gene: TRBV9
j_gene: TRBJ2-1
d_gene: TRBD1
abundance: .

CDR3nt: TGTGCCAGCAAAAACGGCCGCTTACTACTACACGAGCAGTACTTC
CDR3aa: CASKNGRLLLHEQYF
v_gene: TRBV28
j_gene: TRBJ2-7
d_gene: .
abundance: .

CDR3nt: TGCGCCAGTACTGAGGGGCGCGACGAGCAGTACTTC
CDR3aa: CASTEGRDEQYF
v_gene: TRBV10-2
j_gene: TRBJ2-7
d_gene: .
abundance: few

CDR3nt: TGCGCCAGCAGTAAGGACATGAACACTGAAGCTTTCTTT
CDR3aa: CASSKDMNTEAFF
v_gene: TRBV10-1
j_gene: TRBJ1-1
d_gene: .
abundance: .